This T cell receptor beta chain derives from a study of blood T cell repertoires in COVID-19. About the study: COVID-19 samples from acute and convalescent phases originated in the United States, Italy and Spain. In each case, the material was cDNA or gDNA derived from T cells, B-cell-depleted T cells, or PBMCs.

The method was immunoSEQ multiplex PCR; TCRdb's version includes in-frame clones alone and lacks a portion of them. Among under 250,000 clones, approximately 86% were seen once, and the ten largest hold around 1.5%. Germline V gene lookup returns CDR1 MDHEN and CDR2 SYDVKM. This CDR3 region has 13 residues. Trimming took 8 bases from V and 7 from J; bases not matched to a gene: 6. Sequencing was performed on peripheral blood. The rearrangement uses TRBV28 and TRBJ1-5, with 9 nucleotides matching TRBD1. The receptor was derived from a woman aged 55 to 70 who had recovered from COVID-19. The CDR3 nucleotides are TGTGCCAGCTGGGGACAGGGTAACCAGCCCCAGCATTTT. Protein: CASWGQGNQPQHF.